The 4 T cell receptor beta chains reported below all come from one sample, sequenced in a study of vaccination effects on CD4 cells after COVID-19 (dated by TCRdb to 2022 to 2024). The receptor library was made with the immunoSEQ multiplex PCR assay. Imported from immuneACCESS, the table was reduced by TCRdb to in-frame sequences with V and J called. These copies leave out some clones; in studies compared against another copy, an unresolved V gene accounts for under half, and the cause of the remainder is not known. For this sample the table gives roughly 24,000 clones, of which over 70% were detected only once. About 24% of the sample goes to the ten largest clones. These receptors are not linked to any known antigen. To identify antigen-specific CD4+ T cell clonotypes by their expansion, the ViraFEST assay first stimulated PBMC with viral peptide pools and then applied TCR sequencing. After about 9 days of culture, CD4+ T cells were isolated with the EasySep CD4+ T cell isolation kit. Two doses of either the BNT162b2 or the mRNA-1273 mRNA SARS-CoV-2 vaccine were administered to participants.

The specimen comprised CD4+ T cells from PBMCs cultured with HCoV-NL63 spike peptides, sampled after COVID-19 vaccination. This specimen's cell subset or site label, interpreted: HCoV-NL63 spike overlapping peptide pool stimulation. These receptors all come from a human donor who received a COVID-19 vaccine.

The V and J genes are TRBV7-2 and TRBJ1-4, with a possible D match to TRBD1 (6 bases). Germline CDR1 SGHTA, CDR2 FQGNSA. The V end lost 5 bases, the J end lost 8 bases, and 18 bases lay between the germline ends. The CDR3 consists of 15 residues. This CDR3 is CASSLRAGGQEKLFF. The CDR3 DNA follows: TGTGCCAGCAGCCTACGGGCCGGGGGGCAGGAAAAACTGTTTTTT.

The CDR3 sequence: CASSYNRDRANEQFF. In DNA form, the CDR3 reads TGTGCCAGCAGTTATAACCGGGACAGGGCTAATGAGCAGTTCTTC. V is TRBV28 and J is TRBJ2-1, with 9 bases that match TRBD1. V lost 4 bases and J lost 7; bases outside the gene matches: 8. CDR3 size: 15 residues. Germline CDR1 is MDHEN and CDR2 is SYDVKM.

The V call is TRBV11-1, the J call TRBJ1-5; D gene uncertain. This CDR3 is 13 amino acids long. V lost 3 bases, J lost 5 bases, and 8 bases lay in between. The germline V gene encodes CDR1 SGHAT and CDR2 FQDESV (reference sequence). CDR3 DNA sequence: TGTGCCAGCAGCTTGGGGTTCGATCAGCCCCAGCATTTT. Encoded protein: CASSLGFDQPQHF.

This chain uses TRBV10-3 with TRBJ1-6, with no clear D. This CDR3 has 15 residues. Trimming took 0 bases from V and 10 from J, leaving 13 bases between them. Germline-derived CDR1 and CDR2 are ENHRY and SYGVKD. The CDR3 is CAISESGREGSPLHF. The CDR3 DNA reads as TGTGCCATCAGTGAGTCTGGGAGGGAAGGCTCACCCCTCCACTTT.